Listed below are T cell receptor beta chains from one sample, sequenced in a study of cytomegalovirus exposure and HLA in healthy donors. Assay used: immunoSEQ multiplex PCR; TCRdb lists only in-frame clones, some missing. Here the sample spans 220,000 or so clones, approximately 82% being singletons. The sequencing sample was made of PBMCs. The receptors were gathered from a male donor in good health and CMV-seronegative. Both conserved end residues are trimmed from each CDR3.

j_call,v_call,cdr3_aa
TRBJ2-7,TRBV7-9,ASSLSGSTYEQY
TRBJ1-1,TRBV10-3,AIESAGNTEAF
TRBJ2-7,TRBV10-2,ASSDGQSEQY
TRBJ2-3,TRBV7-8,ASSPLAASTDTQY
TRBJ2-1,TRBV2,ASSESSGRGNEQF
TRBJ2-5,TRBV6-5,ASSSRRGVQETQY
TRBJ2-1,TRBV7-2,ASSWKLGLEQF
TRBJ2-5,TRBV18,ASSPEGQGASQY
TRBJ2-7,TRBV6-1,ASTLGTSFHEQY
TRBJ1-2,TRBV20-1,SALGLYGYT
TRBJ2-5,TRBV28,ASKDPGGTEETQY
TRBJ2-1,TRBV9,ASSVVAGAHEQF
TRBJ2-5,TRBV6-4,ASSDSLAGSSETQY
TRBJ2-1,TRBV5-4,ASTKAGVRNEQF
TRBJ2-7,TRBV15,ATSRRDSYEQY
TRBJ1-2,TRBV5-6,ASFGTGFGIGGYT
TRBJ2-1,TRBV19,ASSIDKGVPYNEQF
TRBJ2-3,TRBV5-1,ASSPMTEQTTDTQY
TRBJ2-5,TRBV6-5,ASSYDRGRGETQY
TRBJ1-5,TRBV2,ASRAIRGGGNQPQH
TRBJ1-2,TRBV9,ASSVAWDREGYT
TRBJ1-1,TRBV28,ASSLRQGWTEAF
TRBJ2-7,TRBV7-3,ASSPREGSSYEQY
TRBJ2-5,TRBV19,ASMREGETQY
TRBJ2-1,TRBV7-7,ASSLARGQLNEQF
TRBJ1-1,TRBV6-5,ASSYRGQFEAF
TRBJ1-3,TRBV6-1,ASSETTGFSGNTIY
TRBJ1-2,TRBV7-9,ASSPRVGAPLRGYT
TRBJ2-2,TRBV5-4,ASSSGQGRVTGELF
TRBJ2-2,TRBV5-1,ASSFRDMNTGELF
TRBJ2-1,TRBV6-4,ASSEAGGTNEQF
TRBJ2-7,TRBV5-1,ASSLVGLAGPAYEQY
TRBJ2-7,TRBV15,ATSKDRTYEQY
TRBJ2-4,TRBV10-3,AISESNRPKNIQY
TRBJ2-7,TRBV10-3,AISEHTLREQY
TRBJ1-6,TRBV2,ASSDRRNSPLH
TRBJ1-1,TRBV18,ASSLGSGTANTEAF
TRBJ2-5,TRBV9,ASSVDSSQETQY
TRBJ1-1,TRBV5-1,ASSLVKGTEAF
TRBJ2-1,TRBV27,ASSLWGERENEQF
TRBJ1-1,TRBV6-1,ASRGEGNTEAF
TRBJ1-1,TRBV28,ASSRVNTEAF
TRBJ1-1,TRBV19,ASSEQGNTEAF
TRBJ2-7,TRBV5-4,ASSLEGEQY
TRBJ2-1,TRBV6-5,AATSGRPNNEQF
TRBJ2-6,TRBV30,AWGTGPAGANVLT
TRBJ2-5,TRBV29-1,SVSRGTGGQETQY
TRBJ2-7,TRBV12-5,ASGLHRVVYEQY
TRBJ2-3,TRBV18,ASSPGLDTQY
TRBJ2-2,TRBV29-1,SVDIPGPIGELF
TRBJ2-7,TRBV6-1,ASSDRQGNEQY
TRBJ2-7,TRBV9,ASSVEGGGAPYEQY
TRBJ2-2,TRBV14,ASSQRRTGELF
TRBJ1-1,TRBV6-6,ASSPMTDEAF
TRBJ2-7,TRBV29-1,SVDATGDEQY
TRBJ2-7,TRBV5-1,ASSLLQGVYEQY
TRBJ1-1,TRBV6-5,ASSYGEAGEAF
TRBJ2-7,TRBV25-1,ASRPGLRPYEQY
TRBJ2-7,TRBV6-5,ASTFTGSYEQY
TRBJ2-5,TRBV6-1,ASSVDRAKETQY